Described below is a single T cell receptor beta chain sequence and its context. This clonotype was picked up a small number of times. The antigen this receptor binds is unknown. No per-base quality is available; no much larger clone lies one base away. The data originate from a study of T cells in Graves' hyperthyroidism and ophthalmopathy (dated by TCRdb to the late 2010s). Notes on the research overall: Peripheral blood was collected at initial diagnosis, before any treatment. To identify distinguishing TCR V-J signatures, a discovery cohort of around 100 patients was used, comprising 43 with Graves' ophthalmopathy and approximately 57 with stable Graves' hyperthyroidism. Whether ophthalmopathy could be predicted prospectively was tested in an independent validation cohort made up of about 18 hyperthyroidism patients plus 17 patients who later progressed to ophthalmopathy. For training and testing, the approximately 92 patients in the discovery cohort were randomly divided in a 7:3 ratio. In addition, the study compared T-cell repertoires in thyroid tissue and in blood from about 6 Graves' hyperthyroidism patients. After sampling, hyperthyroidism patients received methimazole starting at 30 mg daily, and ophthalmopathy patients received high-dose intravenous methylprednisolone. According to the paper, TCR Vbeta CDR3 sequencing was carried out on 135 peripheral blood samples, which came from about 45 ophthalmopathy, some 73 hyperthyroidism and approximately 17 progressor patients.

Stable Graves' hyperthyroidism was defined as the absence of progression to ophthalmopathy over 18 months of follow-up. Hyperthyroidism patients were newly diagnosed, had a disease duration of under 2 months, and were aged 18 to 65 years. Patients with uncontrolled infections, other autoimmune diseases, pregnancy or lactation were excluded. Diagnoses were based on clinical symptoms, serum thyroxine and TRAb, thyroid ultrasound and orbital computed tomography. PBMCs were isolated from approximately 10 ml of fresh peripheral blood by Ficoll-Paque density gradient centrifugation. Total RNA was extracted with Trizol reagent, and quality was checked on an Agilent 2100 Bioanalyzer. On the study overall, not on this receptor specifically: No statistical method was used to set the sample size in advance, and investigators knew the group allocation. During validation, the model predicted progression to ophthalmopathy a median of about 5.9 months ahead of onset, with around 71% sensitivity and 72% to 80% specificity. Ophthalmopathy was separated from stable hyperthyroidism by a 13 V-J signature model, with around 88% sensitivity and about 81% specificity obtained in cross-validation and 80%/75% obtained in testing. Most expanded thyroid clonotypes (frequency above 0.001) were also found in blood, which suggests that blood repertoires may mirror thyroid immune responses.

The germline V gene gives CDR1 as SGHDT and CDR2 as YYEEEE. The CDR3 runs 15 residues from the cysteine to the phenylalanine. The kept DNA is CDR3 alone, 45 bases in frame from the first base. Germline trimming: 4 bases from V, 7 bases from J; junction bases outside gene matches: 9. The TCR beta CDR3 regions were amplified from RNA transcripts. The TCR CDR3 was subjected to a first round of RT-PCR using the HTBI primer set and the Qiagen OneStep RT-PCR kit. A second multiplex PCR round built the libraries, followed by size selection and purification. The libraries were sequenced on an Illumina HiSeq2000 using paired-end 100 bp reads. The study's own analysis went as follows. SOAPnuke was used to process the raw data, throwing out any read that contained adapters or uncalled bases, had a mean Phred below 15, or lacked an exact constant-primer or identifier match. COPE v1.2.5 was used to merge the high-quality paired reads, and each unique nucleotide sequence was defined as a clonotype. MiTCR v1.1 was used to align the clonotypes against IMGT TRBV, TRBD and TRBJ reference segments. Analysis was restricted to V-J combinations with a frequency above 0.0001, which covered roughly 99% of repertoires. The TCS score was defined as the ratio of F50 (clonal expansion) to E x V (chaos), calculated using BLOSUM62-based TCRdist between CDR3 peptides within each V-J. Welch's t-statistics and random forest reduced fewer than 550 V-J features to some 14, which were used in a naive Bayes classifier (R e1071). TCRdb redid the processing of the public reads, applying fastp at Q25 and MiXCR, and retained in-frame beta chains. CDR3 protein sequences are deduplicated, and each keeps its most common genes and DNA. These V and J calls rely on TCRdb rather than the paper's analysis. In this sample the table shows 300,000 to 400,000 distinct CDR3 sequences, 15% to 20% of which occur a single time. The ten largest clones add up to about half of the sample.

The sample consisted of blood. This sequence originates from a woman in her forties or fifties with Graves' hyperthyroidism. The chain was built from TRBV5-6 and TRBJ1-5; TRBD1 fits 9 bases in the junction. The CDR3 region has the sequence CASSTAGQGGQPQHF. The DNA sequence is given as TGTGCCAGCAGCACCGCGGGACAGGGAGGACAGCCCCAGCATTTT.